This note documents a single T cell receptor beta chain sequence. What it recognizes is unknown. The authors extracted RNA and reverse transcribed it into cDNA as the sequencing template. Measured with immunoSEQ multiplex PCR; TCRdb has only the in-frame clones, and not every one. This repertoire shows 150,000 or so clones, about 87% found once; its top ten account for around 16%. The data were taken from a study of CD8+ T cells in alopecia areata. Study-level findings and limits: Greater clonality was observed in lesional scalp samples, especially alopecia totalis/universalis, versus normal scalp. Sequencing of scalp tissue also captures the resident alphabeta T cells of normal skin. The study found TCR sharing across patients less clear than in mice, possibly for HLA reasons.

The study team obtained lesional scalp punch biopsies and peripheral blood from alopecia areata patients. Specimen: CD8+ T cells sorted from blood, collected at week 0. The clonotype comes from a human donor with alopecia areata.

For the CDR3, the DNA is TGTGCCAGCTCACTGGACAGACTCCACAATGAGCAGTTCTTC. Protein: CASSLDRLHNEQFF. V is TRBV18 and J is TRBJ2-1; perhaps TRBD1 as D (6 bases). V dropped 4 bases and J dropped 5 bases, with 12 bases sitting between them. This CDR3 has 14 residues. The germline V gene encodes CDR1 KGHSH and CDR2 LQKENI.